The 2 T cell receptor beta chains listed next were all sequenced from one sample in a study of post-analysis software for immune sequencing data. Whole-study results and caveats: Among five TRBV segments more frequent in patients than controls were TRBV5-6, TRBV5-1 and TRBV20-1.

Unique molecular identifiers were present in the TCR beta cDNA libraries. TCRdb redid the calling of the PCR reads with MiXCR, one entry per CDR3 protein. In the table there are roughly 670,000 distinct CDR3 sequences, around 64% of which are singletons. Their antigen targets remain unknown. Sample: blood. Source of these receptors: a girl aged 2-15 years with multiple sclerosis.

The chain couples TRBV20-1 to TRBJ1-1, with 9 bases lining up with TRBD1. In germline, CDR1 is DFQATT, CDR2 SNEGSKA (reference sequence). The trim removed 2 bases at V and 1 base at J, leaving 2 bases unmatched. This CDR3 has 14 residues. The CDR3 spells CSARKGQGNTEAFF. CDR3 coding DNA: TGCAGTGCTAGAAAGGGACAGGGGAACACTGAAGCTTTCTTT.

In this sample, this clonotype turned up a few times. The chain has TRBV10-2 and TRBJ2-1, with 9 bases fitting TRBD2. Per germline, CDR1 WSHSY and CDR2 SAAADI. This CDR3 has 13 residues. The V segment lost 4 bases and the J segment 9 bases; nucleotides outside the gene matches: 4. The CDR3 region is CASSGGTSTEQFF. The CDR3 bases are TGCGCCAGCAGTGGGGGGACTAGCACTGAGCAGTTCTTC.